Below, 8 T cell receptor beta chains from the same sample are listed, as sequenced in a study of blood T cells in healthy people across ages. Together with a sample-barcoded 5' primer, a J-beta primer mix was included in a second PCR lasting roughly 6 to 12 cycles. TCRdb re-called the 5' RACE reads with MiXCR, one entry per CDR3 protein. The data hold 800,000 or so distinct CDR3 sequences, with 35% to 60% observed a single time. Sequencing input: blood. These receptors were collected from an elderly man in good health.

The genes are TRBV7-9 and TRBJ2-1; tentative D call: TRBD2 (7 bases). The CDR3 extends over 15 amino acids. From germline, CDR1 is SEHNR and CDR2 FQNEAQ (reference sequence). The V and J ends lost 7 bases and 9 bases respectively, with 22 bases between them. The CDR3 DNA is TGTGCCAGCAACGATATTGGATCGGGGGGCCGTGAGCAGTTCTTC. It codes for CASNDIGSGGREQFF.

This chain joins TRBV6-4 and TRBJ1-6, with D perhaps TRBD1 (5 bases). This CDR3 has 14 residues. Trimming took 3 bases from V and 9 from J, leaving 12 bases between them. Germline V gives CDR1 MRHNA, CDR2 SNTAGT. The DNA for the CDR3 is TGTGCCAGCAGTGAAAGTTCTAGGGGTTCACCCCTCCACTTT. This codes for CASSESSRGSPLHF.

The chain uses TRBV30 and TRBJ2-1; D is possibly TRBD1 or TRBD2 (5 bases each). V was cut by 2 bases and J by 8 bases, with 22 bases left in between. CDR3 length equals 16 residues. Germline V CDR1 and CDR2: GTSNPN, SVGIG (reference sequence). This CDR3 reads CAWSSGAGKHIDEQFF. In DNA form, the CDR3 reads TGTGCCTGGAGTTCCGGGGCTGGGAAACATATCGATGAGCAGTTCTTC.

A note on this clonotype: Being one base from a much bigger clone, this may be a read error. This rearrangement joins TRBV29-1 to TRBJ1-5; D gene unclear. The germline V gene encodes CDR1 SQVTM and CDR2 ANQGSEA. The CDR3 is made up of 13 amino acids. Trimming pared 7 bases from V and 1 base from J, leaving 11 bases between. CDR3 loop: CSGVIESNQPQHF. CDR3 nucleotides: TGCAGCGGTGTAATAGAAAGCAATCAGCCCCAGCATTTT.

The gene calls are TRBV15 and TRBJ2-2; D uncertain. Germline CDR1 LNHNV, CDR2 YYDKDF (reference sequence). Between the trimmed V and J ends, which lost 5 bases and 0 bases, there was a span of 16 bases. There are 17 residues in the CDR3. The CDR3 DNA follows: TGTGCCACCAGCGCCCAGTGGACCCAAGCGAACACCGGGGAGCTGTTTTTT. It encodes CATSAQWTQANTGELFF.

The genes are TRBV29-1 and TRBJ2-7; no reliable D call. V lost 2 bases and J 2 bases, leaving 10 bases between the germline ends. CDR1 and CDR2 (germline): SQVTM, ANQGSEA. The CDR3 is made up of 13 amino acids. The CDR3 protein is CSVEQIGTYEQYF. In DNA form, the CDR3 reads TGCAGCGTTGAACAGATTGGTACCTACGAGCAGTACTTC.

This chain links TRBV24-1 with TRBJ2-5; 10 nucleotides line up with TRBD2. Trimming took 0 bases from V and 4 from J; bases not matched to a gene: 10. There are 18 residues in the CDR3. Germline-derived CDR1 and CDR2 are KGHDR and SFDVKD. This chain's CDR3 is CATSDLRGLAGEGETQYF. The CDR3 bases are TGTGCCACCAGTGATTTGCGTGGCCTAGCGGGAGAGGGAGAGACCCAGTACTTC.

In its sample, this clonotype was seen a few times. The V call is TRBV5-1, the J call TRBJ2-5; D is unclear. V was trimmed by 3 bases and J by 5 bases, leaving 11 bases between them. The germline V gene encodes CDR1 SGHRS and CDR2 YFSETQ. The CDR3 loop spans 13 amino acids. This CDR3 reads CASSWADRETQYF. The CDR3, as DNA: TGCGCCAGCAGCTGGGCGGATCGGGAGACCCAGTACTTC. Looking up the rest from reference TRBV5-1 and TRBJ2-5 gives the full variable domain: KAGVTQTPRYLIKTRGQQVTLSCSPISGHRSVSWYQQTPGQGLQFLFEYFSETQRNKGNFPGRFSGRQFSNSRSEMNVSTLELGDSALYLCASSWADRETQYFGPGTRLLVL.